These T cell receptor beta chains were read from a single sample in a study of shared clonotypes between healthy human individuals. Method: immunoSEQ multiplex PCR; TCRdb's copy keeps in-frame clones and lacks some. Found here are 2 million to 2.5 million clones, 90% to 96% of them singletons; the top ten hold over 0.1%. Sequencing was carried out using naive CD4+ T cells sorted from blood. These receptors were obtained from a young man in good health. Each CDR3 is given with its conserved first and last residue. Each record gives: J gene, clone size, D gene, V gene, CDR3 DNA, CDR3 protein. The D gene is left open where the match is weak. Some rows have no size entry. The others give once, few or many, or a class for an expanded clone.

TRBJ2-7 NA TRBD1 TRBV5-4 TGTGCCAGCAGCCACCCACGGGACAGGGGTGCCTACGAGCAGTACTTC CASSHPRDRGAYEQYF
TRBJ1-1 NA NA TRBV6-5 TGTGCCAGCAGTTACTCTGCAGGGAAGAACACTGAAGCTTTCTTT CASSYSAGKNTEAFF
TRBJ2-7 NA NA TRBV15 TGTGCCACCAGCAGAGATCGGGGGACCATTAACGAGCAGTACTTC CATSRDRGTINEQYF
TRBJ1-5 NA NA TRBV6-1 TGTGCCAGCAGTGAAGCTAGTCTGGTGGCCCAGCCCCAGCATTTT CASSEASLVAQPQHF
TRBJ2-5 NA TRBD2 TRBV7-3 TGTGCCAGCAGCTCCGGGACTAGCCAAGAGACCCAGTACTTC CASSSGTSQETQYF
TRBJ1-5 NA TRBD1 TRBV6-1 TGTGCCAGCAGCCCGGGACAGGGGCATCAGCCCCAGCATTTT CASSPGQGHQPQHF
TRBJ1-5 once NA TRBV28 TGTGCCAGCAGTCCCGGGGCGCCCCATTCTGAGCCCCAGCATTTT CASSPGAPHSEPQHF
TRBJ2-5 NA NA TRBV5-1 TGCGCCAGCACCCTCAGAAGGGCGGAGACCCAGTACTTC CASTLRRAETQYF
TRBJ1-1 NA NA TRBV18 TGTGCCAGCTCACCACCAACGTCTGAAAAAGCTTTCTTT CASSPPTSEKAFF
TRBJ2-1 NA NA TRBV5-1 TGCGCCAGCAGCGTGGACAGAGAGCAGTTCTTC CASSVDREQFF
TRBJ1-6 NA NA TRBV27 TGTGCCAGCAGTTTATCAACCGGTTCTTATTCACCCCTCCACTTT CASSLSTGSYSPLHF
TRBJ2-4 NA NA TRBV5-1 TGCGCCAGCAGCTTGGCAGGTGGGGTATCCCTCAAAAACATTCAGTACTTC CASSLAGGVSLKNIQYF
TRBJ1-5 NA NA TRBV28 TGTGCCAGCAGTTTTCCCAGCAGGGACAATCAGCCCCAGCATTTT CASSFPSRDNQPQHF
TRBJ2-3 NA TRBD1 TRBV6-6 TGTGCCAGCAGTTACTCGACAGACAGGGTAATTACGCAGTATTTT CASSYSTDRVITQYF
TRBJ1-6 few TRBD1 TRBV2 TGTGCCAGCAGTGAATGGACAGGGACGGATTCACCCCTCCACTTT CASSEWTGTDSPLHF
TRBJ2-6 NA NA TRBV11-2 TGTGCCAGCAGCCTGACAGCTGGGGCCAACGTCCTGACTTTC CASSLTAGANVLTF
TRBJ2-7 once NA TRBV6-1 TGTGCCAGCAGTGTAAGGATCTACGAGCAGTACTTC CASSVRIYEQYF
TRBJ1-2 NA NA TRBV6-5 TGTGCCAGCAGTACCTCACAGAGAACAGGTGGCTACACCTTC CASSTSQRTGGYTF
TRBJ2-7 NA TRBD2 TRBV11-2 TGTGCCAGCAGCTCCCCCCCTAGCGGGAGGTACGAGCAGTACTTC CASSSPPSGRYEQYF
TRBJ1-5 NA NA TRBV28 TGTGCCAGCAGCCCGGCCTTCAATCAGCCCCAGCATTTT CASSPAFNQPQHF
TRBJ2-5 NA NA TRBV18 TGTGCCAGCTCACCAAGGGTGCAAGAGACCCAGTACTTC CASSPRVQETQYF
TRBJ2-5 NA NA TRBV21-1 TGTGCCAGCAGCAGAGGGAGCGGACAAGAGACCCAGTACTTC CASSRGSGQETQYF
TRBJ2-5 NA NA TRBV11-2 TGTGCCAGCAGCTTAGTGGGCAGCCCTCAGGAGACCCAGTACTTC CASSLVGSPQETQYF
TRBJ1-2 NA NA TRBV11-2 TGTGCCAGCAGCGCCGGTTGGGGCTATGGCTACACCTTC CASSAGWGYGYTF
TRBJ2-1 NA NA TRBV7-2 TGTGCCAGCAGCTCATCGGGTCTAGGCGGCAGCAATGAGCAGTTCTTC CASSSSGLGGSNEQFF
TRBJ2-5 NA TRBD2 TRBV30 TGTGCCTGGACTAGCGGTCGAGGGACCCAGTACTTC CAWTSGRGTQYF
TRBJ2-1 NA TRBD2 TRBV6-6 TGTGCCAGCAGGGCTAGCGGGAGCTCATACAATGAGCAGTTCTTC CASRASGSSYNEQFF
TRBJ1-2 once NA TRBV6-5 TGTGCCAGCAGTTACCTCCAGGGGAACTATGGCTACACCTTC CASSYLQGNYGYTF
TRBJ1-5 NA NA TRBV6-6 TGTGCCAGCAGTTACGGTGGGGGCGGTCAGCCCCAGCATTTT CASSYGGGGQPQHF
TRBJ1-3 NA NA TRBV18 TGTGCCAGCTCACCTTCTGTCGGCGACTCTGGAAACACCATATATTTT CASSPSVGDSGNTIYF
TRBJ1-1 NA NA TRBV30 TGTGCCTGGAGTGTACTGGTGGGAACTGAAGCTTTCTTT CAWSVLVGTEAFF
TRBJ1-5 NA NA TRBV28 TGTGCCAGCAGCCCACCCGGACAGCGGAGCGCGCCCCAGCATTTT CASSPPGQRSAPQHF
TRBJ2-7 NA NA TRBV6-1 TGTGCCAGCAGTGAAGGGGGACACGGAGCCTACGAGCAGTACTTC CASSEGGHGAYEQYF
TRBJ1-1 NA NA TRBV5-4 TGTGCCAGCAGCGGCCTGGGGGTGATGAACACTGAAGCTTTCTTT CASSGLGVMNTEAFF
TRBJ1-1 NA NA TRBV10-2 TGCGCCAGCAGTTATTATCCCGGGCCGAACACTGAAGCTTTCTTT CASSYYPGPNTEAFF
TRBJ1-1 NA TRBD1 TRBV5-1 TGCGCCAGCAGCGTACAGGGGAAAGTAAATGCTGAAGCTTTCTTT CASSVQGKVNAEAFF
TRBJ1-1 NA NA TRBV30 TGTGCCTGGAGTGTGGCCAGGGCGAACACTGAAGCTTTCTTT CAWSVARANTEAFF
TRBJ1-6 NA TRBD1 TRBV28 TGTGCCAGCAGTTCAGGACAGGGATTACCACCCCTCCACTTT CASSSGQGLPPLHF
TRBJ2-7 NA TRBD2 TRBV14 TGTGCCAGCAGCCAAGGGACTAGCGGCTCCTACGAGCAGTACTTC CASSQGTSGSYEQYF
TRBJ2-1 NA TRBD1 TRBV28 TGTGCCAGCAGTCCGGGACAGATCCTAATGGATGAGCAGTTCTTC CASSPGQILMDEQFF
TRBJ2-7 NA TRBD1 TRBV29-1 TGCAGCGAACTGGGACAGGCTTCCTACGAGCAGTACTTC CSELGQASYEQYF
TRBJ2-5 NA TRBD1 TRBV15 TGTGCCACCAGCAGACAAATCGGGACAGGGGTTGGAGAGACCCAGTACTTC CATSRQIGTGVGETQYF
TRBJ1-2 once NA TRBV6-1 TGTGCCAGCAGGATCGAGACTGGAACCCCCTATGGCTACACCTTC CASRIETGTPYGYTF
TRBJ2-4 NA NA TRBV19 TGTGCCAGTAGTGTGGTTGGGGAGGTAGCCAAAAACATTCAGTACTTC CASSVVGEVAKNIQYF
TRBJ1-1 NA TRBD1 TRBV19 TGTGCCAGTAGTACGACAGGGTCGAACACTGAAGCTTTCTTT CASSTTGSNTEAFF
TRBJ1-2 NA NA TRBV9 TGTGCCAGCAGCGTAGGGGGCCAAAACTATGGCTACACCTTC CASSVGGQNYGYTF
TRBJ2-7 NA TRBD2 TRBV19 TGTGCCAGTAGTCTCGAACTAGCGGGCCTCTACGAGCAGTACTTC CASSLELAGLYEQYF
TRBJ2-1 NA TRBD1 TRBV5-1 TGCGCCAGCAAGGTCATACAGGGGTTCTACAATGAGCAGTTCTTC CASKVIQGFYNEQFF
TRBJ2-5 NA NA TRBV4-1 TGCGCCAGCAGCCAAGAACAACGGGCTTGGCGGACCCAGTACTTC CASSQEQRAWRTQYF
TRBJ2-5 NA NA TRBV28 TGTGCCAGCAGTTTACCCGGGGAGACCCAGTACTTC CASSLPGETQYF